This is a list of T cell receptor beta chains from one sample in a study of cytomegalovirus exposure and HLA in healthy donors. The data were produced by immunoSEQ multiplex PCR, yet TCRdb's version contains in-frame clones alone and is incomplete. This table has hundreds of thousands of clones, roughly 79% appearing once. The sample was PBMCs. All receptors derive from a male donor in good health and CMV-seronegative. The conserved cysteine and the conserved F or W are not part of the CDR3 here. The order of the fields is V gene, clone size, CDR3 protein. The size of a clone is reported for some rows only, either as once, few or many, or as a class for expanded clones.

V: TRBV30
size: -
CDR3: AWSVQVSMAGNTIY

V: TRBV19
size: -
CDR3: ASSIGQVTDTQY

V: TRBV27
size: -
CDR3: ASSLNPGYYGYT

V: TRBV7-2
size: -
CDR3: ASSLTGGGETQY

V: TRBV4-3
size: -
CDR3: ASSQDRDVLNTEAF

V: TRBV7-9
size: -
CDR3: ASSPRTGKDSYEQY

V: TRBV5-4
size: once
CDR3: ASSFEETQY

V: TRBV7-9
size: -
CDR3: ASNDGGANQPQH

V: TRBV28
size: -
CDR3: ASSLDRGLRGYT

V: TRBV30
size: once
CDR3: TWSPLTGSSYNSPLH

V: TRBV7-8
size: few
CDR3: ASSLAVNEQF

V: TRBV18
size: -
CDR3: ASSSDRARTEAF

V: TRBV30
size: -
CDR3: ANRGLSGNTIY

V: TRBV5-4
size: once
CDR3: ASSSKNRGTSGRGTQY

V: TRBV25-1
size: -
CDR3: ASSDRGGQGGIYGYT

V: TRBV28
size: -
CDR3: ASSLPLAGGPDEQF

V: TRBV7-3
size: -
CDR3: ASSTGLAGSNEQF

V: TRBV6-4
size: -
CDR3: ASRAEQY

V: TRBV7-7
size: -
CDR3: ASSATSGYTGELF

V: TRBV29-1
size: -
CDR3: SVDGGTEAF

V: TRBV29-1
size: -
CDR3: SVAPGTGIDEQY

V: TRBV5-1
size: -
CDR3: ASSFGGGSSYEQY

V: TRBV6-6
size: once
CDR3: ASRPPGRGDTEAF

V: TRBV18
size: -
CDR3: ASSNPPRAAASTDTQY

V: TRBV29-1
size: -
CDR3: SVVTGETSADTQY

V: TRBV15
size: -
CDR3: ATSRDLAGGPF

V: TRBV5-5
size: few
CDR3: ASSYTGEAF

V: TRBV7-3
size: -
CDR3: ASSLIRGSTEAF

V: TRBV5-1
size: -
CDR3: ASSPASGSSYEQY

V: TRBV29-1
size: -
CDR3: SVEAPVETEAF

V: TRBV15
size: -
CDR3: ATSRGTAVQETQY

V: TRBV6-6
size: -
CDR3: ASSYSDSTNYGYT

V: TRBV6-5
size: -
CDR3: ASSSPGLAHNEQF

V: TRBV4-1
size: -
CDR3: ASSQEGGAKNIQY

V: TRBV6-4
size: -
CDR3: ASSDGLAGDPF

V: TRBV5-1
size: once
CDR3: ASSLVGAGASYEQY

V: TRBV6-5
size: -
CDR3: ASSWGLAGDTGELF

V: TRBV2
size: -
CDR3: ASDVPSSGTSYNEQF

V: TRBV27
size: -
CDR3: ASTPRGVSNEKLF

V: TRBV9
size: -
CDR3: ASSSSGGGPTDTQY

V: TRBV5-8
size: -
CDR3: ASTSDRSVPYGYT

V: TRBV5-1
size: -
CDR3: ASSLSRTETQY